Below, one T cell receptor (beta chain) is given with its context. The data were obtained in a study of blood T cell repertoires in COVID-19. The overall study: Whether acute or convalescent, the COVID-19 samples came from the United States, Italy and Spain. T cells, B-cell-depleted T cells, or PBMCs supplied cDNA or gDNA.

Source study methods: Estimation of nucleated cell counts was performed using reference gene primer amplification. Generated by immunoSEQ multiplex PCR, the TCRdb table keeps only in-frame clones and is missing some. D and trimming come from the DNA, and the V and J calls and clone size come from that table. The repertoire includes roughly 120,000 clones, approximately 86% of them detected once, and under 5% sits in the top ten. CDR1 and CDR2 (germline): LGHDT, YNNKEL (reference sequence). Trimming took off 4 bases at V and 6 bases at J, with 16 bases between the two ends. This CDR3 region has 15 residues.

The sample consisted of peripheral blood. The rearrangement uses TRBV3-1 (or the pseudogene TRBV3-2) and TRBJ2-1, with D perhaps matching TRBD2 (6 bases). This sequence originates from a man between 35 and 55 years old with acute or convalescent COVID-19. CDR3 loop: CASSPPGLSGNEQFF. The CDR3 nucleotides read TGTGCCAGCAGCCCCCCGGGACTTAGCGGCAATGAGCAGTTCTTC.